This passage covers 31 T cell receptor beta chains from one sample sequenced in a study of human T cells and chemical hapten exposure. Using its own MiXCR run on the RACE reads, TCRdb lists one record per CDR3 protein. The data contain about 120,000 distinct CDR3 sequences, 13% of them singletons. Time point of the sample: pre-sensitization, week 0. Treatment given: therapeutic diphenylcyclopropenone sensitization with weekly scalp DPC. The sequenced sample was whole blood, obtained in connection with sensitization to the hapten diphenylcyclopropenone (DPC). The receptors originated from a woman aged 18 to 35 with alopecia areata. Some clones in this sample may be carry-over from other donors' samples.

This chain uses TRBV20-1 with TRBJ2-5; TRBD1 matches 10 bases. Germline-derived CDR1 and CDR2 are DFQATT and SNEGSKA (reference sequence). J lost 2 bases, V lost 4 bases, and 7 bases had no gene match. The CDR3 loop spans 15 amino acids. The CDR3 is CSATRQGAIQETQYF. DNA for the CDR3: TGCAGTGCTACTCGACAGGGGGCGATTCAAGAGACCCAGTACTTC.

In its sample, this clonotype was seen a few times. This chain joins TRBV6-5 and TRBJ2-2; TRBD2 agrees at 8 bases. The V segment lost 8 bases and the J segment 4 bases; nucleotides outside the gene matches: 12. The CDR3 extends over 16 amino acids. Per germline, CDR1 MNHEY and CDR2 SVGAGI. The CDR3 loop reads CASGRGVPRGTGELFF. CDR3 nucleotides: TGTGCCAGCGGGCGGGGGGTACCCCGGGGCACCGGGGAGCTGTTTTTT.

This clonotype was picked up many times. A read error may produce the germline difference seen at one junction end. The rearrangement uses TRBV7-2 and TRBJ1-5, with a weak D call TRBD1 (5 bases). The CDR3 sequence is 15 residues long. Germline V gives CDR1 SGHTA, CDR2 FQGNSA. CDR3 residues: CASSLRGGSNQPQHF. CDR3 sequence (DNA): TGCGCCAGCAGCTTGAGGGGTGGTAGCAATCAGCCCCAGCATTTT. The entire variable domain, with the rest obtained from reference TRBV7-2 and TRBJ1-5, is as follows: GAGVSQSPSNKVTEKGKDVELRCDPISGHTALYWYRQSLGQGLEFLIYFQGNSAPDKSGLPSDRFSAERTGGSVSTLTIQRTQQEDSAVYLCASSLRGGSNQPQHFGDGTRLSIL.

The chain carries TRBV10-3 and TRBJ2-3, with D unclear. Trimming pared 10 bases from V and 3 bases from J, leaving 17 bases between. The CDR3 totals 14 residues. Germline loops: CDR1 ENHRY, CDR2 SYGVKD. The CDR3 region is CATLQEKRTDTQYF. CDR3 DNA: TGTGCCACACTGCAGGAGAAGAGGACAGATACGCAGTATTTT.

This clonotype has ten or more counts. The rearrangement uses TRBV7-6 and TRBJ2-1, with D possibly called TRBD1 or TRBD2 (5 bases each). Germline values: CDR1 SGHVS, CDR2 FNYEAQ. The CDR3 loop spans 15 amino acids. Between the trimmed V and J ends, which lost 4 bases and 8 bases, there was a span of 18 bases. In DNA, the CDR3 is TGTGCCAGCAGCTCCCCGGGACCCGATGGAGATGAGCAGTTCTTC. This translates into CASSSPGPDGDEQFF.

This clonotype was counted between two and nine times. V is TRBV4-3 and J is TRBJ2-5, with D perhaps matching TRBD1 (5 bases). Germline V gives CDR1 LGHNA, CDR2 YSLEER. V lost 3 bases to trimming and J lost 0 bases, with 20 bases between them. The CDR3 loop spans 18 amino acids. CDR3 sequence reads: CASSHEPSTATNQETQYF. CDR3 nucleotide sequence: TGCGCCAGCAGCCATGAACCCTCGACAGCTACTAACCAAGAGACCCAGTACTTC.

The CDR3 reads CSVDSRDKAFF. The CDR3, as DNA: TGCAGCGTTGACAGTCGAGATAAAGCTTTCTTT. The V and J genes are TRBV29-1 and TRBJ1-1; D is undetermined. The CDR3 is made up of 11 amino acids. Per the germline V gene, CDR1 is SQVTM and CDR2 is ANQGSEA. V lost 3 bases and J lost 9, with 11 bases in between.

This chain links TRBV10-1 with TRBJ1-5, with 8 bases lining up with TRBD1. The germline V gene has CDR1 WNHNN and CDR2 SYGVQD (reference sequence). The CDR3 sequence is 17 residues long. Trimming cost V 4 bases and J 0 bases; bases outside gene matches: 8. This chain's CDR3 is CASSAEQGGYSNQPQHF. The CDR3 DNA reads as TGCGCCAGCAGTGCCGAACAGGGGGGGTATAGCAATCAGCCCCAGCATTTT.

The chain combines TRBV4-3 with TRBJ1-6, with unresolved D. The V end lost 1 base, the J end lost 7 bases, and 11 bases lay between the germline ends. There are 15 residues in the CDR3. The germline CDR1 and CDR2 sequences are LGHNA and YSLEER. The CDR3 DNA reads TGCGCCAGCAGCCAAGCGTGGACGGAGAATTCACCCCTCCACTTT. Protein product: CASSQAWTENSPLHF.

Ten or more counts support this clonotype. The chain carries TRBV7-9 and TRBJ1-4, with no clear D. This CDR3 is built from 11 residues. The V end lost 6 bases, the J end lost 3 bases, and 2 bases lay between the germline ends. Germline CDR1 is SEHNR and CDR2 is FQNEAQ (reference sequence). CDR3 sequence (DNA): TGTGCCAGCAGTGCTAATGAAAAACTGTTTTTT. Translating it yields CASSANEKLFF. Based on the CDR3 plus reference TRBV7-9 and TRBJ1-4, the full variable domain is DTGVSQNPRHKITKRGQNVTFRCDPISEHNRLYWYRQTLGQGPEFLTYFQNEAQLEKSRLLSDRFSAERPKGSFSTLEIQRTEQGDSAMYLCASSANEKLFFGSGTQLSVL.

The sample holds a few counts of this clonotype. This rearrangement joins TRBV7-9 to TRBJ2-7, with D possibly TRBD1 on 5 matching bases. This CDR3 has 13 residues. Germline V gives CDR1 SEHNR, CDR2 FQNEAQ (reference sequence). V was cut by 7 bases and J by 4 bases, with 14 bases left in between. This CDR3 is CASTTWTSYEQYF. CDR3 sequence (DNA): TGTGCCAGCACCACGTGGACATCTTACGAGCAGTACTTC.

A few counts support this clonotype. The V call is TRBV6-5, the J call TRBJ2-1, with TRBD2 as a possible D gene (5 bases). The CDR3 is 11 residues long. With 6 bases removed from V and 6 bases from J, the gap between germline ends came to 6 bases. The germline gives CDR1 MNHEY, CDR2 SVGAGI. Here the CDR3 DNA reads TGTGCCAGCAGCCGGGGCAATGAGCAGTTCTTC. This codes for CASSRGNEQFF.

The chain links TRBV4-3 to TRBJ1-3; D remains unclear. CDR3 length: 17 amino acids. Germline-derived CDR1 and CDR2 are LGHNA and YSLEER. Trimming took off 4 bases at V and 0 bases at J, with 16 bases between the two ends. The CDR3 DNA sequence: TGCGCCAGCAGCCTAAAGAACAGCCAGAGCTCTGGAAACACCATATATTTT. Residues: CASSLKNSQSSGNTIYF.

This clonotype has at least ten counts. The chain carries TRBV11-2 and TRBJ1-4; D not certain. Germline V gives CDR1 SGHAT, CDR2 FQNNGV. The length of the CDR3 is 11 residues. Trimming removed 5 bases at V and 11 bases at J, with 9 bases between. The CDR3 loop is CASSHSEKLFF. The CDR3 bases are TGTGCCAGCAGCCACAGTGAGAAACTGTTTTTT.

The CDR3 loop is CASSPMGNAGLFF. As DNA, the CDR3 is TGTGCCAGCAGCCCCATGGGGAATGCAGGGCTGTTTTTT. J is TRBJ1-4 and V is TRBV14; maybe TRBD1 (5 bases). CDR1 and CDR2 (germline): SGHDN, FVKESK. V lost 4 bases, J lost 14 bases, and 17 bases lay in between. The CDR3 is 13 amino acids.

The CDR3: CASSLGRGQPPYEQYF. The DNA of the CDR3 is TGTGCCAGCAGCTTAGGGCGGGGACAGCCACCCTACGAGCAGTACTTC. The chain recombines TRBV11-2 with TRBJ2-7, with D tentatively TRBD1 (7 bases). Trimming shortened V by 1 base and J by 2 bases, and 15 bases separated the two germline ends. CDR1 SGHAT and CDR2 FQNNGV come from the germline V gene. The CDR3 extends over 16 amino acids.

This clonotype was picked up many times. The chain employs TRBV28 and TRBJ2-1; TRBD1 agrees at 7 bases. The CDR3 consists of 15 residues. Losses at the gene ends were 7 bases for V and 12 bases for J; bases not matched to a gene: 18. Germline V gene sequence: CDR1 MDHEN, CDR2 SYDVKM. CDR3: CASNLEGGRAAWQFF. The CDR3, as DNA: TGTGCCAGCAATCTAGAAGGGGGCAGGGCCGCTTGGCAGTTCTTC.

This clonotype was observed a handful of times. V and J are TRBV28 and TRBJ2-6, with D perhaps matching TRBD1 (5 bases). The CDR3 length is 18 residues. V was clipped by 3 bases and J by 0 bases, with 15 bases between them. The germline gives CDR1 MDHEN, CDR2 SYDVKM. CDR3 nucleotides: TGTGCCAGCAGTTTTGGTGGCAGGGCAGCCTCTGGGGCCAACGTCCTGACTTTC. This gives the protein CASSFGGRAASGANVLTF.

In its sample, this clonotype was seen once. This chain connects TRBV6-5 to TRBJ2-1; D is ambiguous. Looked up from germline, CDR1 is MNHEY and CDR2 is SVGAGI. The CDR3 sequence is 13 residues long. The V gene lost 0 bases and the J gene lost 5 bases, with 5 bases spanning the gap. The CDR3: CASSYSSHNEQFF. CDR3 nucleotide sequence: TGTGCCAGCAGTTACTCTAGTCACAATGAGCAGTTCTTC.

The chain carries TRBV9 and TRBJ2-5; D possibly uses TRBD1 or TRBD2 (5 bases each). Germline V gene lookup returns CDR1 SGDLS and CDR2 YYNGEE. The CDR3 loop spans 14 amino acids. V dropped 5 bases and J dropped 5 bases, with 16 bases sitting between them. For the CDR3, the DNA is TGTGCCAGCAGTGCCTCCACGGGGCGGGAGACCCAGTACTTC. This gives the protein CASSASTGRETQYF.

The genes are TRBV7-2 and TRBJ2-5; no clear D gene. V lost 1 base and J 8 bases, leaving 14 bases between the germline ends. Looked up from germline, CDR1 is SGHTA and CDR2 is FQGNSA. There are 14 residues in the CDR3. CDR3 in amino acids: CASSLVASFETQYF. CDR3 DNA: TGTGCCAGCAGCTTAGTGGCTTCGTTCGAAACCCAGTACTTC.

The table lists this clonotype with many counts. This chain links TRBV6-2 or TRBV6-3 with TRBJ2-6, with D hard to call. V was clipped by 6 bases and J by 1 base, with 13 bases between them. In germline, CDR1 is MNHEY, CDR2 SVGEGT. This CDR3 has 16 residues. CDR3 amino acids: CASSSRTFSGANVLTF. The CDR3 DNA reads TGTGCCAGCAGCTCCAGGACCTTTTCTGGGGCCAACGTCCTGACTTTC.

This clonotype was recorded at least ten times. This chain links TRBV11-2 with TRBJ1-5, with 9 positions matching TRBD1. The CDR3 is 15 residues long. J gave up 4 bases and V 0 bases, and 1 base lay outside the gene matches. Germline CDR1 reads SGHAT; CDR2 reads FQNNGV. Here the CDR3 DNA reads TGTGCCAGCAGCTTAGATGGGACAGGGAATCAGCCCCAGCATTTT. Protein product: CASSLDGTGNQPQHF. Complete variable domain (other parts from reference TRBV11-2 and TRBJ1-5): EAGVAQSPRYKIIEKRQSVAFWCNPISGHATLYWYQQILGQGPKLLIQFQNNGVVDDSQLPKDRFSAERLKGVDSTLKIQPAKLEDSAVYLCASSLDGTGNQPQHFGDGTRLSIL.

This clonotype was found a few times. The rearrangement joins TRBV5-1 to TRBJ2-5; 11 positions match TRBD2. V gave up 0 bases and J gave up 2 bases; unmatched junction bases: 9. The V gene's germline CDR1 is SGHRS and CDR2 YFSETQ. This CDR3 comprises 18 residues. CDR3 loop: CASSLAPSGGPVQETQYF. CDR3 DNA: TGCGCCAGCAGCTTGGCCCCTAGCGGGGGGCCGGTACAAGAGACCCAGTACTTC.

J is TRBJ2-3 and V is TRBV20-1; D is possibly TRBD2 (6 bases). Trimming took 5 bases from V and 4 from J, leaving 13 bases between them. The CDR3 runs to 13 residues. From germline, CDR1 is DFQATT and CDR2 SNEGSKA (reference sequence). This chain's CDR3 is CSAQKTSSDTQYF. In nucleotides, the CDR3 is TGCAGTGCTCAAAAGACTAGTTCAGATACGCAGTATTTT.

The rearrangement uses TRBV29-1 and TRBJ2-2; D is possibly TRBD1 (6 bases). Trimming cost V 7 bases and J 0 bases, with 12 bases left between them. The length of the CDR3 is 14 residues. CDR1 is SQVTM, CDR2 ANQGSEA, per germline. The CDR3 loop is CSAPDRANTGELFF. The DNA of the CDR3 is TGCAGCGCCCCGGACAGAGCGAACACCGGGGAGCTGTTTTTT.

This clonotype was seen once. The chain links TRBV27 to TRBJ1-1, with D unresolved. The CDR3 length is 17 residues. CDR1 is MNHEY, CDR2 SMNVEV, per germline (reference sequence). V was shortened by 3 bases and J by 2 bases, with 19 bases between the two germline ends. CDR3 sequence reads: CASSFSLDTPLNTEAFF. DNA of the CDR3: TGTGCCAGCAGTTTTTCCCTTGACACCCCCTTAAACACTGAAGCTTTCTTT.

This clonotype was detected ten times or more. The chain is built from TRBV4-2 and TRBJ2-1; 11 bases are a match to TRBD2. The CDR3 sequence is 18 residues long. CDR1 is LGHNA, CDR2 YNFKEQ, per germline. Trimming at V came to 1 base and at J to 7 bases, leaving 12 bases not matched to a gene. The CDR3 here is CASSQGGGSGGALNEQFF. As DNA, the CDR3 is TGTGCCAGCAGCCAAGGAGGAGGTAGCGGGGGGGCCTTGAATGAGCAGTTCTTC.

This clonotype turned up a few times. The chain employs TRBV7-6 and TRBJ2-5, with no clear D. Germline V gene lookup returns CDR1 SGHVS and CDR2 FNYEAQ. The CDR3 length is 13 residues. Trimming stripped 1 base from V and 5 bases from J, with 8 bases between. The CDR3 region has the DNA TGTGCCAGCAGCTTAGGAACATTTGAGACCCAGTACTTC. Translation gives CASSLGTFETQYF.

This clonotype was recorded many times. CDR3 loop: CASSGTIQETQYF. Written as DNA, the CDR3 is TGTGCCAGCAGCGGCACCATCCAAGAGACCCAGTACTTC. V and J are TRBV27 and TRBJ2-5; D ambiguous. V dropped 6 bases and J dropped 1 base, with 9 bases sitting between them. The V gene's germline CDR1 is MNHEY and CDR2 SMNVEV (reference sequence). CDR3 length equals 13 residues.

This clonotype has a handful of counts. V and J are TRBV28 and TRBJ1-3; D possibly corresponds to TRBD1 (6 bases). This CDR3 region has 15 residues. With 4 bases removed from V and 3 bases from J, the gap between germline ends came to 13 bases. Germline V gene sequence: CDR1 MDHEN, CDR2 SYDVKM. CDR3 in DNA: TGTGCCAGCAGTTCCACAGGGTTGAGTGGAAACACCATATATTTT. The encoded protein is CASSSTGLSGNTIYF.